Detailed here is one TCR beta chain. Its antigen is as yet unknown. This CDR3 has 14 residues. Germline V gene data show CDR1 as SGHVS and CDR2 as FQNEAQ. V lost 1 base and J lost 3, with 9 bases in between. TCRdb's copy holds only in-frame clones and misses some; the assay was immunoSEQ multiplex PCR. The data show some 90,000 clones, approximately 92% seen once. This specimen belongs to a study of OX40 agonist ivuxolimab in advanced cancers. Background on the study: At 0.01 to 10 mg/kg, ivuxolimab was administered intravenously to patients every 2 weeks. Dose-escalation cases comprised hepatocellular carcinoma, melanoma, renal cell or head and neck cancer. Three patients responded partially, comprising one with hepatocellular carcinoma and two with cutaneous melanoma. Study-wide results and caveats: Expanded clones belonging to CD8+ T cells outnumbered, on average, those of CD4+.

The specimen comprised CD4+ or CD8+ T cells sorted from blood, sampled in a trial of the OX40 agonist ivuxolimab. The sequence came from an adult with an advanced solid tumor such as melanoma, head and neck, liver or kidney cancer. The rearrangement uses TRBV7-8 and TRBJ1-1; no definite D call. CDR3 residues: CASSLGGRYTEAFF. The CDR3 nucleotides are TGTGCCAGCAGCTTAGGAGGCAGATACACTGAAGCTTTCTTT.